These T cell receptor beta chains were read from a single sample in a study of cytomegalovirus exposure and HLA in healthy donors. TCRdb's copy holds only in-frame clones and misses some; the assay was immunoSEQ multiplex PCR. The sample includes 100,000 to 120,000 clones, approximately 89% of them seen just once. Sequenced material: PBMCs. Every receptor here comes from a young woman in good health and CMV-seronegative. Each CDR3 is given with its conserved first and last residue. Clone size is given for some rows only: seen once, a few or many times, or a class if the clone is expanded.

V gene,clone size,J gene,CDR3 protein
TRBV2,NA,TRBJ2-5,CASSQDRGHQETQYF
TRBV19,NA,TRBJ1-1,CAKRRAEAFF
TRBV30,NA,TRBJ1-1,CAWSVSRGTEAFF
TRBV7-3,few,TRBJ2-1,CASSSGLAGNNEQFF
TRBV28,NA,TRBJ1-5,CASSLFGGGQPQHF
TRBV2,NA,TRBJ2-7,CASSGLGQGGYEQYF
TRBV9,NA,TRBJ2-7,CASSVVSHPGHQPPEQYF
TRBV2,NA,TRBJ2-1,CASSGRTAHSYNEQFF
TRBV2,NA,TRBJ1-6,CASSATGFSPLHF
TRBV29-1,once,TRBJ1-5,CSVSRGLGNQPQHF
TRBV28,NA,TRBJ1-2,CASSQTGYGYTF
TRBV2,NA,TRBJ1-1,CASSEEDSSEAFF
TRBV30,once,TRBJ2-2,CAWRLQVSGELFF